This T cell receptor beta chain was sequenced during a study of beta chain features in type 1 diabetes. Study outcomes and limitations: Within each of all four CD4+ subsets, Type 1 diabetes patients had TCRB CDR3s that were moderately but significantly shorter.

V was shortened by 2 bases and J by 3 bases, with 7 bases between the two germline ends. CDR3 length: 13 amino acids. Germline CDR1 reads MNHNY; CDR2 reads SVGAGI (reference sequence). Comments on this clone: Its matching antigen is unknown.

Every bit of the isolated RNA underwent reverse transcription, so sequencing read expressed TCRB transcripts. The data were produced by immunoSEQ multiplex PCR, yet TCRdb's version contains in-frame clones alone and is incomplete. The sample carries under 800,000 clones, 15% to 19% recorded once. This TCR was recovered from a man between 18 and 35 years old in good health. The V gene is TRBV6-6, the J gene TRBJ1-2; D is possibly TRBD1 (6 bases). Sequenced: naive CD4+ T cells from blood. The CDR3 nucleotides are TGTGCCAGCAGTTACGGGACATACTATGGCTACACCTTC. It codes for CASSYGTYYGYTF.